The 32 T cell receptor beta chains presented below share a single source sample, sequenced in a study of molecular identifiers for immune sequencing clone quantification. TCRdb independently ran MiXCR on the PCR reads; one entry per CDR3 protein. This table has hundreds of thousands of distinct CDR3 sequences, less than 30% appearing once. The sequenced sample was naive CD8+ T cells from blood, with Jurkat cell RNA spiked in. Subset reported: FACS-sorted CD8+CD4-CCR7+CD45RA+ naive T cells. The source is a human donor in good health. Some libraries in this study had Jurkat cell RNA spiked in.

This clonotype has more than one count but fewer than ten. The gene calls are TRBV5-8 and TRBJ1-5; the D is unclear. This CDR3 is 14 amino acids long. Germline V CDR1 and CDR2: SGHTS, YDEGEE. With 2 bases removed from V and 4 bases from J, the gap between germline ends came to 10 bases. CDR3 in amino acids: CASSFFHGNQPQHF. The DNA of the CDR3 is TGTGCCAGCAGCTTTTTTCACGGGAATCAGCCCCAGCATTTT.

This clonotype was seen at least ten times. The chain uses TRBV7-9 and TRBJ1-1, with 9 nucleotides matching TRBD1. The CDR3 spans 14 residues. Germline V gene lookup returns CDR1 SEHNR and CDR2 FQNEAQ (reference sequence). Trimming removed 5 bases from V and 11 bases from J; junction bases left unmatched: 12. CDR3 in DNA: TGTGCCAGCAGCATAGACCGACAGGGGGTGTGGGCTTTCTTT. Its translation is CASSIDRQGVWAFF.

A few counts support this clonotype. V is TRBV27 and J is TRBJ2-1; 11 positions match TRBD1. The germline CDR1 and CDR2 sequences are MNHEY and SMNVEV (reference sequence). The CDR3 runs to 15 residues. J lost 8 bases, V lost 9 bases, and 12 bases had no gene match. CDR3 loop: CASFPGTGGPDEQFF. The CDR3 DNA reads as TGTGCCAGTTTTCCCGGGACAGGGGGTCCCGATGAGCAGTTCTTC.

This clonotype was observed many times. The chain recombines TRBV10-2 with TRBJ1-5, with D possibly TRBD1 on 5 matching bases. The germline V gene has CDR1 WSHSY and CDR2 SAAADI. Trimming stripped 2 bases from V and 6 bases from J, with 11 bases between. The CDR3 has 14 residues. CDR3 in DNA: TGCGCCAGCAGTGAGCTGCAGAGGGGTCAGCCCCAGCATTTT. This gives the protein CASSELQRGQPQHF.

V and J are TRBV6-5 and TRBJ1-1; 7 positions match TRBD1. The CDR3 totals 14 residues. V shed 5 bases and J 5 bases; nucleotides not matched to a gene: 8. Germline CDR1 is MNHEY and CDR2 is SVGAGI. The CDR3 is CASSGNRGWTEAFF. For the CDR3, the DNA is TGTGCCAGCAGTGGAAACAGGGGTTGGACTGAAGCTTTCTTT.

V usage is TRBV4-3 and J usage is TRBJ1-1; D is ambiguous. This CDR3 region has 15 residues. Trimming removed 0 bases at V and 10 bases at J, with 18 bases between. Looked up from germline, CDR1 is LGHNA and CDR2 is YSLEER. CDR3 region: CASSQDEVTNLGAFF. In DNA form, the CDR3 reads TGCGCCAGCAGCCAAGATGAAGTTACGAACCTGGGAGCTTTCTTT.

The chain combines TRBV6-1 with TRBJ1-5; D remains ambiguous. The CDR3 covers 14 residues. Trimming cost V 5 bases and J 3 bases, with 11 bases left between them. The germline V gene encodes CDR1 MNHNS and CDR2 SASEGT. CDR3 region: CASSLLDPNQPQHF. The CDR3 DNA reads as TGTGCCAGCAGTCTCTTGGACCCCAATCAGCCCCAGCATTTT.

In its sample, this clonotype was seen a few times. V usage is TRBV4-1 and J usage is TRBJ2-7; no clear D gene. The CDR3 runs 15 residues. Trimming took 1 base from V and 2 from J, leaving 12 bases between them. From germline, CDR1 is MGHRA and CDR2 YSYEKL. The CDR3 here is CASSQAPGSTYEQYF. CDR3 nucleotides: TGCGCCAGCAGCCAAGCTCCCGGTTCTACCTACGAGCAGTACTTC.

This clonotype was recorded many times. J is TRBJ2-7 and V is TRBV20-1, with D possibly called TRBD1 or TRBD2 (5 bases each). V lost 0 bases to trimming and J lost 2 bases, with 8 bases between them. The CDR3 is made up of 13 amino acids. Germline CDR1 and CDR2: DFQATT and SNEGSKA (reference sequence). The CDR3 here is CSAREGDPYEQYF. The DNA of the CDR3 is TGCAGTGCTAGAGAGGGGGATCCCTACGAGCAGTACTTC.

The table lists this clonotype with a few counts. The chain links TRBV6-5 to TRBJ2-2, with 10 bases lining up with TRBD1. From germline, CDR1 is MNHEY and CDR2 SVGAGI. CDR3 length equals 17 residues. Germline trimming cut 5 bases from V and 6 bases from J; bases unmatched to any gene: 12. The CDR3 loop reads CASSSAAGDRGAGELFF. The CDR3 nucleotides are TGTGCCAGCAGTAGCGCCGCGGGGGACAGGGGTGCCGGGGAGCTGTTTTTT.

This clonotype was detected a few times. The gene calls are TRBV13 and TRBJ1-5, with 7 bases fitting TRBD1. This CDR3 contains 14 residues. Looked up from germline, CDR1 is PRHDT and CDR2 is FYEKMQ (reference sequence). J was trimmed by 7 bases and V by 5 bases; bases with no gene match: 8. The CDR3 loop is CASSTGQAGQPQHF. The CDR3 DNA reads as TGTGCCAGCAGCACAGGACAGGCGGGGCAGCCCCAGCATTTT. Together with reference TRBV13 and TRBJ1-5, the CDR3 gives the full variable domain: AAGVIQSPRHLIKEKRETATLKCYPIPRHDTVYWYQQGPGQDPQFLISFYEKMQSDKGSIPDRFSAQQFSDYHSELNMSSLELGDSALYFCASSTGQAGQPQHFGDGTRLSIL.

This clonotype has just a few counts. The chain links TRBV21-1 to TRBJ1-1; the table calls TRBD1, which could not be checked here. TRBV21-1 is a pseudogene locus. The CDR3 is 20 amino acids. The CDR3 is CASSKARRIQGYPGDTEAFF. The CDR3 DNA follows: TGTGCCAGCAGCAAAGCGCGTCGAATACAGGGGTACCCTGGGGACACTGAAGCTTTCTTT.

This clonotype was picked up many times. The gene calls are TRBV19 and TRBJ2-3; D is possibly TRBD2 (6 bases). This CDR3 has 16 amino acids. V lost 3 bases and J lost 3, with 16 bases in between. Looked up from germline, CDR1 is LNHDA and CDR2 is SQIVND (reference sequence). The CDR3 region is CASSMLGGGATDTQYF. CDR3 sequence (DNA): TGTGCCAGTAGTATGCTTGGAGGAGGGGCGACAGATACGCAGTATTTT.

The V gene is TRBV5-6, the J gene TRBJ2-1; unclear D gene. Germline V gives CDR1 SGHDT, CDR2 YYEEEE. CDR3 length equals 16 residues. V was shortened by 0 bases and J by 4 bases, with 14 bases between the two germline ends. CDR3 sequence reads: CASSLVWLTDYNEQFF. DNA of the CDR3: TGTGCCAGCAGCTTGGTTTGGTTAACGGATTACAATGAGCAGTTCTTC.

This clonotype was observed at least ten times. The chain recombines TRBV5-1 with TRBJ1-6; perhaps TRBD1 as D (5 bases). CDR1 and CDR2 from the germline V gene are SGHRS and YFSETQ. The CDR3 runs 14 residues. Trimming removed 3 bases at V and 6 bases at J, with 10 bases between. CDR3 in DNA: TGCGCCAGCAGCTACCGGGACCTTAATTCACCCCTCCACTTT. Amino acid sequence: CASSYRDLNSPLHF.

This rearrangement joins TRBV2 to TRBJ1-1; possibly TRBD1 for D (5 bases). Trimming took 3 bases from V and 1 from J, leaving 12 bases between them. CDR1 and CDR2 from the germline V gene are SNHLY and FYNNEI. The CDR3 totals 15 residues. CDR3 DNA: TGTGCCAGCAGTGATGGGTACAGGTCGAACACTGAAGCTTTCTTT. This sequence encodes CASSDGYRSNTEAFF.

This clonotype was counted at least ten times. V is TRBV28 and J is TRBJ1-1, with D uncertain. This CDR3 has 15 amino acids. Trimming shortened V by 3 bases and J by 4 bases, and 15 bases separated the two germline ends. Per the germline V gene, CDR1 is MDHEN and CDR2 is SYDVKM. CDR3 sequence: CASSFTPTETTEAFF. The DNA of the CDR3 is TGTGCCAGCAGTTTTACGCCAACCGAGACCACTGAAGCTTTCTTT. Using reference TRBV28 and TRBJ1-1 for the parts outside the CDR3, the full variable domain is DVKVTQSSRYLVKRTGEKVFLECVQDMDHENMFWYRQDPGLGLRLIYFSYDVKMKEKGDIPEGYSVSREKKERFSLILESASTNQTSMYLCASSFTPTETTEAFFGQGTRLTVV.

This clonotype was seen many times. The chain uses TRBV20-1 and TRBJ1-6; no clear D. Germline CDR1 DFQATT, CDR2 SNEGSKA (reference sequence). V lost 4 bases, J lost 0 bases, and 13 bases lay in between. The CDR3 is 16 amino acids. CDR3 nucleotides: TGCAGTGCTATGCCGACTATAAGCTCCTATAATTCACCCCTCCACTTT. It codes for CSAMPTISSYNSPLHF.

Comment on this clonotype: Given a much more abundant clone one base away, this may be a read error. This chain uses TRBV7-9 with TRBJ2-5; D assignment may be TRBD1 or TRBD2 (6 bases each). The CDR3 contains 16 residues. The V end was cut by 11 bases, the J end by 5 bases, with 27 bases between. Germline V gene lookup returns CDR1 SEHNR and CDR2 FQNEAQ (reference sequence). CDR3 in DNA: TGTGCCGAAGAGAGGGGGTCGGGACTGGCGCCGGAGACCCAGTACTTC. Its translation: CAEERGSGLAPETQYF. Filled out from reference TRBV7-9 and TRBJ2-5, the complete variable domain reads DTGVSQNPRHKITKRGQNVTFRCDPISEHNRLYWYRQTLGQGPEFLTYFQNEAQLEKSRLLSDRFSAERPKGSFSTLEIQRTEQGDSAMYLCAEERGSGLAPETQYFGPGTRLLVL.

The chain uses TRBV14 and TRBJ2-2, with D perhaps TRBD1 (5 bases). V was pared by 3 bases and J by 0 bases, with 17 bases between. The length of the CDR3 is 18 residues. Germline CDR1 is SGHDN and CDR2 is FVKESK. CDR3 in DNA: TGTGCCAGCAGCCACCTTCAGGGCTATCAGTCGAACACCGGGGAGCTGTTTTTT. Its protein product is CASSHLQGYQSNTGELFF. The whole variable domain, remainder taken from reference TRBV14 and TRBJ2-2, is EAGVTQFPSHSVIEKGQTVTLRCDPISGHDNLYWYRRVMGKEIKFLLHFVKESKQDESGMPNNRFLAERTGGTYSTLKVQPAELEDSGVYFCASSHLQGYQSNTGELFFGEGSRLTVL.

CDR3 sequence (DNA): TGTGCTAGTGGTTTGGTAACAGTATTGAACACTGAAGCTTTCTTT. As protein: CASGLVTVLNTEAFF. V is TRBV12-5 and J is TRBJ1-1; D remains unclear. Germline V gene sequence: CDR1 LGHNT, CDR2 FRNRAP. The CDR3 is 15 residues long. Deletions cut 0 bases from V and 0 bases from J, with 8 bases between. The entire variable domain, with the rest obtained from reference TRBV12-5 and TRBJ1-1, is as follows: DARVTQTPRHKVTEMGQEVTMRCQPILGHNTVFWYRQTMMQGLELLAYFRNRAPLDDSGMPKDRFSAEMPDATLATLKIQPSEPRDSAVYFCASGLVTVLNTEAFFGQGTRLTVV.

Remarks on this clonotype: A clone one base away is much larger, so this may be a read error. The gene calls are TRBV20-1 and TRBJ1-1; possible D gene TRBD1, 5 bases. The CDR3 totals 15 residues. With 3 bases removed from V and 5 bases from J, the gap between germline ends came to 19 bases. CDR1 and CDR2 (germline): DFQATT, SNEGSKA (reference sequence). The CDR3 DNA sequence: TGCAGTGCTAGTGGAGCAGGGAGCGCGGGGACTGAAGCTTTCTTT. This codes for CSASGAGSAGTEAFF.

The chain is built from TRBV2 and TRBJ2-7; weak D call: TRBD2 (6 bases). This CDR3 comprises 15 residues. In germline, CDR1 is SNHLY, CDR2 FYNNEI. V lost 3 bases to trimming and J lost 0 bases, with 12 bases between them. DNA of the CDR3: TGTGCCAGCAGTGAGATAGCGGAGGGCTCCTACGAGCAGTACTTC. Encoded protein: CASSEIAEGSYEQYF.

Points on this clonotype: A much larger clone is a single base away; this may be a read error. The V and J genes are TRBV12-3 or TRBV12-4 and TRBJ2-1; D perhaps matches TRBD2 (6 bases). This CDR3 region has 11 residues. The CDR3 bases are TGTGCCAGCAGGGACTACAATGTGCAGTTCTTC. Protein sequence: CASRDYNVQFF.

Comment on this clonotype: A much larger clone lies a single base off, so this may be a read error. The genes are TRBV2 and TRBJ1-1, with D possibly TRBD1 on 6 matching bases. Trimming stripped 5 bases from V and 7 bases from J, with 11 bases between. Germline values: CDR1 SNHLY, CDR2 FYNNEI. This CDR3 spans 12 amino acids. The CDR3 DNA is TGTGCCAGCAGTCCCGACAGGATTGAAGCTTTCTTT. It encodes CASSPDRIEAFF.

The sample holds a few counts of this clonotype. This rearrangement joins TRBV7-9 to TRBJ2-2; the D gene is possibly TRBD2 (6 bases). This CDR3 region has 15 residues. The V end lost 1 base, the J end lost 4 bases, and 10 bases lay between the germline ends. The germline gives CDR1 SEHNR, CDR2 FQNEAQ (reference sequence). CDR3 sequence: CASSLGRDFTGELFF. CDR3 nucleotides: TGTGCCAGCAGCTTAGGGAGGGATTTCACCGGGGAGCTGTTTTTT.

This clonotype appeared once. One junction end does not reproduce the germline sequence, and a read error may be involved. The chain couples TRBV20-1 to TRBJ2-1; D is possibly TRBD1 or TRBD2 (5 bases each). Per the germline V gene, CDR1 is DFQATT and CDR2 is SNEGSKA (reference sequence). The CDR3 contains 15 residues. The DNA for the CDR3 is TGCAGTGCCCTAACCCGGGACCCCAGCCAGTCGGAGCAGATCTTC. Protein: CSALTRDPSQSEQIF.

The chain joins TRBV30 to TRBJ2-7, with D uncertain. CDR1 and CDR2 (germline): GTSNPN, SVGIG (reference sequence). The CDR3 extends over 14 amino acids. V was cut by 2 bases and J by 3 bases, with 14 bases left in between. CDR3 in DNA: TGTGCCTGGAGTACTGCCATTAGCTACTACGAGCAGTACTTC. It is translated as CAWSTAISYYEQYF. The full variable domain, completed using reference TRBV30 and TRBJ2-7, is SQTIHQWPATLVQPVGSPLSLECTVEGTSNPNLYWYRQAAGRGLQLLFYSVGIGQISSEVPQNLSASRPQDRQFILSSKKLLLSDSGFYLCAWSTAISYYEQYFGPGTRLTVT.

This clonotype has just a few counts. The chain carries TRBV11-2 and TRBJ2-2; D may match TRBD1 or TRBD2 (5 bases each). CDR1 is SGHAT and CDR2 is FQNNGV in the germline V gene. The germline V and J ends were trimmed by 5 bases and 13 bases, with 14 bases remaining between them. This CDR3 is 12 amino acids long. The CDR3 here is CASSTSRERLFF. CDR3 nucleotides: TGTGCCAGCAGCACGAGCAGGGAGAGGCTGTTTTTT.

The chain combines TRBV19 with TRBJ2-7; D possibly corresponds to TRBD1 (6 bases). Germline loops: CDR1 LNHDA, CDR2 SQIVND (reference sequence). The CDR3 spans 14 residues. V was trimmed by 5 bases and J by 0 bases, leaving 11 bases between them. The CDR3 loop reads CASSSRGFSYEQYF. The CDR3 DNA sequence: TGTGCCAGTAGTTCCAGGGGCTTCTCCTACGAGCAGTACTTC. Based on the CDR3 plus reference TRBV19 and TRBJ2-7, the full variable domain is DGGITQSPKYLFRKEGQNVTLSCEQNLNHDAMYWYRQDPGQGLRLIYYSQIVNDFQKGDIAEGYSVSREKKESFPLTVTSAQKNPTAFYLCASSSRGFSYEQYFGPGTRLTVT.

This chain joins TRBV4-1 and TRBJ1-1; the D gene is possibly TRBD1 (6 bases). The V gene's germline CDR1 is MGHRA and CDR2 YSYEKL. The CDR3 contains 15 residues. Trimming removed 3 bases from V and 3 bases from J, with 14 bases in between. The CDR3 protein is CASSQTGQLYTEAFF. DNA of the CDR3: TGCGCCAGCAGCCAGACCGGACAGCTTTACACTGAAGCTTTCTTT.

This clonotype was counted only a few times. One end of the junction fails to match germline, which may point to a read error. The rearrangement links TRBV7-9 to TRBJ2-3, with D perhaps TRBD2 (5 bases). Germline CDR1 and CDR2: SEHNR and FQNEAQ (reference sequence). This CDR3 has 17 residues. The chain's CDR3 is CASSLLGRDAFTDTLYF. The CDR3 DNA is TGTGCCAGCAGCTTACTAGGGAGAGACGCCTTCACAGATACGCTGTATTTT.